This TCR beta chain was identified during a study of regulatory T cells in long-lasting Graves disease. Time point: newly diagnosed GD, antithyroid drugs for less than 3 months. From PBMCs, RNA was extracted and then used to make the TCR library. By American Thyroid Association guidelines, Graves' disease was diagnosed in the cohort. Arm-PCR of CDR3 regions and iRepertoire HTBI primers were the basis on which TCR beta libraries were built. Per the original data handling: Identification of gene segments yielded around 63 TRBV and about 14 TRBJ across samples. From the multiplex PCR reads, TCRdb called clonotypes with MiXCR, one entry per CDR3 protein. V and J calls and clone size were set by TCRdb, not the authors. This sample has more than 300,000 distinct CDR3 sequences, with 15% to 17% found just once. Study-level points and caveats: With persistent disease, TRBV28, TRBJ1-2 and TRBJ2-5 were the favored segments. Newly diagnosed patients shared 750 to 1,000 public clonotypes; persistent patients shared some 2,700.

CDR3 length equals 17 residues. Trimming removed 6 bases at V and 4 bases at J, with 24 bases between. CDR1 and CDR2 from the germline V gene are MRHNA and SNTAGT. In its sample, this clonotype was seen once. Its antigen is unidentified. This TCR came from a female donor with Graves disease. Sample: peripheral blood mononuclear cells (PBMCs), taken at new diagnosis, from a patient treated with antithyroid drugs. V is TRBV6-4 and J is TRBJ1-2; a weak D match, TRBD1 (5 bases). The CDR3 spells CASSFQGAGILGYGYTF. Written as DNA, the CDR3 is TGTGCCAGCAGCTTCCAAGGGGCGGGGATCTTGGGCTATGGCTACACCTTC.